Detailed here is one TCR beta chain. Its antigen is unknown. The data stem from a study of cytomegalovirus exposure and HLA in healthy donors. The table came from immunoSEQ multiplex PCR; TCRdb's copy has only in-frame clones and leaves some out. Of roughly 70,000 clones listed, roughly 95% are singletons. Overall study findings and caveats: Most TCR sequences proved rare, with some public TCRs found in many donors.

This CDR3 has 15 residues. Germline V gene lookup returns CDR1 SGHTA and CDR2 FQGNSA. With 4 bases clipped from V and 8 bases from J, the junction kept 12 bases outside the gene matches. From the 120-subject validation cohort, which was separate from the roughly 710-subject first cohort, the donors were drawn. The TCR originated in a woman aged 18-30 years in good health and CMV-seropositive. The V and J genes are TRBV7-2 and TRBJ2-3; 7 nucleotides agree with TRBD2. The material sequenced was PBMCs. The CDR3 reads CASSSGAGWGVTQYF. DNA for the CDR3: TGTGCCAGCAGCTCGGGAGCGGGATGGGGAGTTACGCAGTATTTT.